Listed here is a single T cell receptor (beta chain). These data belong to a study of T-cell memory formation after mild COVID-19. Each CDR3 protein gets one entry after TCRdb re-called the 5' RACE reads with MiXCR. The sample contains about half a million distinct CDR3 sequences, over 15% of which appear only once. V lost 5 bases and J 1 base, leaving 19 bases between the germline ends. The CDR3 totals 16 residues. Looked up from germline, CDR1 is DFQATT and CDR2 is SNEGSKA (reference sequence). The origin of this receptor is an adult woman who had mild COVID-19 (a few samples of this study predate the infection). Cell type and time point are not known. The chain links TRBV20-1 to TRBJ2-3; possibly TRBD1 or TRBD2 for D (5 bases each). The sequencing input was PBMCs or a T cell subset sorted from them (not recorded which). This chain's CDR3 is CSARRNRGERTDTQYF. CDR3 nucleotides: TGCAGTGCTCGACGCAACAGAGGGGAACGCACAGATACGCAGTATTTT.